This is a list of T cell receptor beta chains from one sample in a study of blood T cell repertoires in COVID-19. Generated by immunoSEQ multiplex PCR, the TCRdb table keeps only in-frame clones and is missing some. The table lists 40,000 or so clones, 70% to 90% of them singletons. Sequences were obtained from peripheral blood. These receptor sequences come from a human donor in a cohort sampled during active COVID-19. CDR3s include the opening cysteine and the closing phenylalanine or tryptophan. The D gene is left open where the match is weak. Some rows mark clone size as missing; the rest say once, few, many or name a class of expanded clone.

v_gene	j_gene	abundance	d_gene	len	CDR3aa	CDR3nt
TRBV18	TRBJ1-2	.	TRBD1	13	CASSEDRDYGYTF	TGTGCCAGCTCAGAGGACAGGGACTATGGCTACACCTTC
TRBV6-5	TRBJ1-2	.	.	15	CASRGRQSSNYGYTF	TGTGCCAGCAGAGGTAGACAGAGCAGTAACTATGGCTACACCTTC
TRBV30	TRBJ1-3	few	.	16	CAWSEGGMPFGNTIYF	TGTGCCTGGAGTGAAGGAGGAATGCCTTTTGGAAACACCATATATTTT
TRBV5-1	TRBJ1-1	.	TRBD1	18	CASSLWGQGNTMNTEAFF	TGCGCCAGCAGCTTGTGGGGACAGGGGAATACCATGAACACTGAAGCTTTCTTT
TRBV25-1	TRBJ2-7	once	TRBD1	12	CVSTTGVGEQYF	TGTGTCAGCACGACAGGGGTCGGGGAGCAGTACTTC
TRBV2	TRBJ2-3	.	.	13	CASSGLLRDTQYF	TGTGCCAGCAGTGGCCTCCTCAGGGATACGCAGTATTTT
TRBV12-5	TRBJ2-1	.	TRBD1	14	CASGHGTGRDEQFF	TGTGCTAGTGGTCACGGGACAGGGAGGGATGAGCAGTTCTTC
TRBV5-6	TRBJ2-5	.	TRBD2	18	CASSSRWGTSGGAETQYF	TGTGCCAGCAGCTCCCGGTGGGGGACTAGCGGGGGAGCGGAGACCCAGTACTTC
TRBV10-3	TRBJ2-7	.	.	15	CAISPRAGDSYEQYF	TGTGCCATCAGTCCGCGCGCAGGGGACTCCTACGAGCAGTACTTC
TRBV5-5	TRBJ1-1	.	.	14	CASSMTAMNTEAFF	TGTGCCAGCAGCATGACAGCTATGAACACTGAAGCTTTCTTT
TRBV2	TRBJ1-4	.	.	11	CASSEGGGQFF	TGTGCCAGCAGTGAAGGGGGCGGACAGTTTTTT
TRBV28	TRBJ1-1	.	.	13	CASSLTQNTEAFF	TGTGCCAGCAGTCTTACACAGAACACTGAAGCTTTCTTT